This paragraph reports one T cell receptor (beta chain). This clonotype was detected ten times or more. Its binding antigen is unknown. Base qualities are not recorded, but no much larger clone differs from it by a single base. The data stem from a study of regulatory T cells in long-lasting Graves disease (dated by TCRdb to 2020 to 2023). Regarding the study in general: Antithyroid drugs had been taken for less than 3 months by newly diagnosed Graves' disease patients. Persistent Graves' disease patients were compared with newly diagnosed Graves' disease patients by peripheral blood TCR sequencing and RNA sequencing. The study was registered as a clinical trial and conducted in China. A total of 35 or so samples were covered by TCR sequencing, comprising some 13 persistent and approximately 20 newly diagnosed Graves' disease patients. The research as a whole found: As a limitation, the authors acknowledged that the small sample size may reduce accuracy. Compared with newly diagnosed patients, persistent Graves' disease patients had lower TCR Shannon entropy and fewer highly expanded clones, which suggests clonal expansion. Preferential use of TRBV28, TRBJ1-2 and TRBJ2-5 was observed in persistent disease, whereas TRBV20-1 and TRBJ2-1 were favored in newly diagnosed disease. Sequencing and analysis were limited to the TCR beta chain. Only peripheral blood was studied, because thyroid tissue, the primary lesion, was inaccessible. Patients with persistent disease shared more public clonotypes (roughly 2,900) than newly diagnosed patients did (nearly 1,000).

CDR1 is given as SNHLY and CDR2 as FYNNEI, both from the germline V gene. The V end loses 5 bases and the J end loses 3 bases, and a stretch of 14 bases separates them. CDR3 length: 14 amino acids, cysteine to phenylalanine. The retained sequence is limited to the CDR3, 42 bases, with the frame set at the first base. Receptors were amplified or captured by multiplex PCR. Sequencing used an Illumina HiSeq 4000. To build TCR beta libraries, CDR3 regions were amplified by Arm-PCR using iRepertoire HTBI primers. Before sequencing, the PCR products went through gel purification. On the study's bioinformatics: Gene usage analysis of CDR3 amino acid clonotypes relied on the 55 to 80 TRBV and around 14 TRBJ segments identified across samples. Filtered high-quality paired reads were merged into contigs using COPE and FqMerger. BLAST was used to align contigs to IMGT TRBV, TRBD and TRBJ reference genes, and CDR3 was defined according to IMGT. Clonotypes above 0.1% frequency were classified as highly expanded clones. Shannon entropy was used to measure repertoire diversity, and the Gini coefficient was used to measure V-J evenness. Public clonotypes were defined as clonotypes shared by more than one individual. In-frame beta chains were kept once TCRdb had trimmed the public reads at Q25 with fastp and called clones with MiXCR. Identical CDR3 protein sequences are pooled into one entry, listed with their most common genes and DNA. These V and J calls derive from TCRdb rather than the authors' analysis. The sample includes about 530,000 distinct CDR3 sequences, with roughly 15% observed a single time. The ten largest clones add up to 25% of the sample.

Read against the paper, the sample's time point label means: newly diagnosed GD, antithyroid drugs for less than 3 months. For both TCR sequencing and RNA sequencing, RNA was extracted from PBMCs using TRIzol. The diagnosis of Graves' disease was made according to American Thyroid Association guidelines. The patients came from an endocrinology department in Xi'an, China. From each patient, nine milliliters of peripheral blood was collected into an EDTA anticoagulant tube. Ficoll Paque Plus density gradient separation was used to isolate PBMCs, and no further T cell sorting was performed. An Agilent 2100 Bioanalyzer and agarose gel were used to check RNA quality, while a NanoDrop 2000 measured RNA concentration. These data were also reused for a study on T cells in Graves' hyperthyroidism and ophthalmopathy. That second publication adds: Stable Graves' hyperthyroidism was defined as no progression to ophthalmopathy during 18 months of follow-up. The hyperthyroidism patients were between 18 and 65 years old and newly diagnosed, with a disease duration of less than 2 months. Any patient with an uncontrolled infection, another autoimmune disease, pregnancy or lactation was excluded. Diagnoses were based on clinical symptoms, serum thyroxine and TRAb, thyroid ultrasound and orbital computed tomography. For the first round of RT-PCR on the TCR CDR3, the HTBI primer set was used together with the Qiagen OneStep RT-PCR kit. Blood samples also contained most of the expanded thyroid clonotypes (frequency above 0.001), which suggests that blood repertoires may reflect thyroid immune responses. A model built on a 13 V-J signature distinguished ophthalmopathy from stable hyperthyroidism, reaching around 87% sensitivity and approximately 81% specificity in cross-validation and 80%/75% in testing. In validation, progression to ophthalmopathy was predicted by the model with around 70% sensitivity and around 75% specificity, a median of approximately 6.5 months before onset. To identify TCR V-J signatures that set the groups apart, the researchers used a discovery cohort of 90 to 100 patients, made up of 40 to 45 with Graves' ophthalmopathy and some 56 with stable Graves' hyperthyroidism. Prospective prediction of ophthalmopathy was tested in an independent validation cohort of some 20 hyperthyroidism patients and some 17 patients who later progressed to ophthalmopathy. The 100 discovery patients were divided at random into training and test sets in a 7:3 ratio. In addition, the study compared T-cell repertoires in thyroid tissue and in blood from several Graves' hyperthyroidism patients. After blood sampling, hyperthyroidism patients were treated with methimazole at a starting dose of 30 mg daily, and ophthalmopathy patients were treated with high-dose intravenous methylprednisolone. The libraries were constructed in a second round of multiplex PCR and then size-selected and purified. The libraries were sequenced on an Illumina HiSeq2000 using paired-end 100 bp reads. SOAPnuke was used to process the raw data, with reads discarded if the reads contained adapters or uncalled bases, had a mean Phred below 15, or lacked an exact constant-primer or identifier match. High-quality paired reads were merged with COPE v1.2.5, and unique nucleotide sequences were defined as clonotypes. Clonotypes were aligned to IMGT TRBV, TRBD and TRBJ reference segments using MiTCR v1.1. The analysis was restricted to V-J combinations with a frequency above 0.0001, which together covered 99.2% of the repertoires. The TCS score was defined as F50 (clonal expansion) divided by E x V (chaos), with BLOSUM62-based TCRdist calculated between CDR3 peptides within each V-J. Welch's t-statistics and random forest reduced just over 500 V-J features to roughly 13, which were used in a naive Bayes classifier (R e1071). Sample size was not statistically predetermined, and investigators were not blinded to group allocation. The paper describes TCR Vbeta CDR3 sequencing of around 140 peripheral blood samples, made up of fewer than 50 ophthalmopathy patients, more than 70 hyperthyroidism patients and 17 progressor patients.

This TCR was sampled from a woman in her forties or fifties with Graves disease. Donor details come from another sample of the same person, matched by shared clones. The sequencing used peripheral blood mononuclear cells (PBMCs), collected at new diagnosis, from a patient treated with antithyroid drugs. The rearranged segments are TRBV2 and TRBJ2-7, and possibly TRBD1, on 6 matching bases. The DNA sequence reads TGTGCCAGCAGTAGTTTTTGGGACAACTACGAGCAGTACTTC. Translated, this gives CASSSFWDNYEQYF.